What follows is one T cell receptor (beta chain) and its context. This clonotype has just a few counts. Its specific antigen is unknown. Within one base of it there is no much larger clone, and no base qualities were kept. The CDR3 runs 15 amino acids, cysteine and phenylalanine included. Only the CDR3 DNA is retained, 45 bases long and in frame from the first base. A distance of 16 bases separates the germline ends of V and J, which lose 4 bases and 4 bases respectively. This specimen belongs to a study of T-cell memory formation after mild COVID-19 listed by TCRdb under 2021. Context from the whole study: TCR sequence clusters from the two donors were found to be largely donor specific. T-cell clones expanding and contracting after mild COVID-19 in a couple of donors were tracked by longitudinal TCRalpha and TCRbeta repertoire sequencing. Two young, previously healthy adult volunteers, one female and one male, were included in the cohort.

Results and caveats for the whole study, not just this receptor: Contracting CD4+ clones appeared mostly in the CM and EM memory subsets, whereas CD8+ clones were enriched in EMRA. Only a couple of mild cases were covered by the study, and larger cohorts that include severe cases with pre-infection samples were considered necessary. Clones that contracted from day 15 to 85 showed balanced CD4/CD8 phenotypes, whereas a second wave of clones that expanded from day 15 to 37 leaned towards CD4+. Whether the second-wave clones peaking on day 37 were SARS-CoV-2 specific was not confirmed. Some responding clones were detected in pre-infection memory, which suggested that pre-existing cross-reactive memory T cells had joined the SARS-CoV-2 response.

PBMCs were isolated by Ficoll-Paque density gradient centrifugation. The sample was run on an Illumina NovaSeq 6000. cDNA libraries for TCRalpha and TCRbeta were prepared by 5'RACE using constant-segment primers, with sample barcodes and unique molecular identifiers added. Trizol reagent was used to extract RNA from every sample. Libraries were amplified in two PCR steps, with a second sample barcode and Illumina TruSeq adapters added in the second step. Libraries were sequenced on an Illumina NovaSeq with 2 x 150 bp paired-end reads. In the original analysis: Demultiplexing of reads and collapsing into UMI-guided consensus sequences were performed with migec v1.2.7. Using mixcr v2.1.11, UMI consensuses were aligned to TRA and TRB V and J templates and then assembled into clonotypes. A clonotype was counted as expanded or contracted only when both edgeR and NoisET called the clonotype significant, with the noise models trained on biological replicates. For edgeR calls, the cutoffs were a false discovery rate-adjusted p below 0.01 and a log2 fold-change threshold of 1. As an exploratory analysis of dynamics, max-normalized trajectories of the 1000 most abundant clonotypes were examined by PCA with hierarchical clustering. Separately sequenced CD4+ and CD8+ repertoires were used to assign the CD4 or CD8 phenotype of responding clones. TCRdb trimmed the raw reads at Q25, called clones with MiXCR and kept productive beta chains. Identical CDR3 proteins give one entry, which carries the most common genes and DNA. Clone size and V and J calls follow TCRdb, not the original study. Here the sample has roughly 170,000 distinct CDR3 sequences; about a fifth occur a single time. The top ten clonotypes cover approximately 22% of the sample.

The specimen was PBMCs or a T cell subset sorted from them (not recorded which). This clonotype originated in an adult woman who had mild COVID-19 (a few samples of this study predate the infection). The sample titles of this study are shuffled in the database, so cell type and time point are left out; the donor was told from shared clones. The sequence links TRBV12-3 or TRBV12-4 to TRBJ1-1, and the D gene may be TRBD1, 6 bases matching. The CDR3: CASSYPTGPSTEAFF. The nucleotide sequence reads as follows: TGTGCCAGCAGTTACCCGACAGGTCCCTCCACTGAAGCTTTCTTT.